This T cell receptor beta chain is from a study of blood T cells in healthy people across ages. The CDR3 contains 19 residues. Trimming took 8 bases from V and 9 from J; bases not matched to a gene: 28. Regarding the study as a whole: There was no known CMV status for donors, so expanded clonotype changes were possibly confounded.

Sample-barcoded 5' priming and a J-beta primer mix drove a second PCR of about 6 to 12 cycles. TCRdb called the 5' RACE reads again in MiXCR, with one record for every CDR3 protein. The profile covers under 2 million distinct CDR3 sequences, with 30% to 40% appearing a single time and 11% taken by the ten largest. In the case of this clonotype: The target antigen is unknown.

At least 6 million PBMCs were isolated per sample. Total RNA was extracted at no less than 6 micrograms per sample. The origin of this receptor is a woman aged 25-40 years in good health. This chain links TRBV6-7 with TRBJ2-1, with 7 bases that match TRBD2. TRBV6-7 qualifies as an ORF whose function is uncertain. Sequenced input: blood. CDR3 sequence: CASWYEGGPYSGPGTEQFF. The DNA of the CDR3 is TGTGCCAGCTGGTATGAGGGAGGGCCTTATAGTGGTCCCGGGACTGAGCAGTTCTTC.